Each of the 12 T cell receptor beta chains below was sequenced from the same sample in a study of blood T cell repertoires in COVID-19. Sequencing was performed with immunoSEQ multiplex PCR; in TCRdb, only in-frame clones are kept and a portion is missing. The profile covers 64,000 or so clones, with 82% appearing a single time and around 12% taken by the ten largest. The sample was peripheral blood. Source of these receptors: a human donor in a cohort sampled during active COVID-19.

This chain links TRBV2 with TRBJ1-2; 10 bases map to TRBD1. Germline CDR1 is SNHLY and CDR2 is FYNNEI. V shed 6 bases and J 3 bases; nucleotides not matched to a gene: 10. CDR3 size: 16 residues. CDR3 amino acids: CASSTSGTGDDYGYTF. The DNA for the CDR3 is TGTGCCAGCAGCACCTCAGGGACAGGGGATGACTATGGCTACACCTTC.

CDR3 residues: CASSLTSRQRPGRTEAFF. The DNA of the CDR3 is TGTGCCAGCAGTTTAACGTCGCGACAGCGCCCCGGTAGGACTGAAGCTTTCTTT. V usage is TRBV27 and J usage is TRBJ1-1; a possible D gene is TRBD1 (5 bases). Germline CDR1 MNHEY, CDR2 SMNVEV (reference sequence). The V gene lost 2 bases and the J gene lost 5 bases, with 24 bases spanning the gap. This CDR3 is 18 amino acids long.

V and J are TRBV24-1 and TRBJ1-2, with 8 bases identical to TRBD1. The trim removed 9 bases at V and 6 bases at J, leaving 14 bases unmatched. The CDR3 contains 15 residues. Germline V gene lookup returns CDR1 KGHDR and CDR2 SFDVKD. Here the CDR3 reads CATLQKDRESNGYTF. The CDR3 nucleotides read TGTGCCACCCTCCAGAAGGACAGGGAATCTAATGGCTACACCTTC.

In its sample, this clone was seen once. The chain recombines TRBV12-3 or TRBV12-4 with TRBJ1-1, with 11 bases identical to TRBD1. The CDR3 runs 12 residues. V lost 8 bases to trimming and J lost 12 bases; unmatched junction nucleotides: 8. In DNA form, the CDR3 reads TGTGCCAGCCGGGGGGACAGGGGGATGCCTTTCTTT. Amino acids: CASRGDRGMPFF.

The rearrangement joins TRBV18 to TRBJ1-6, with D perhaps TRBD1 (5 bases). V was cut by 1 base and J by 8 bases, with 12 bases left in between. There are 15 residues in the CDR3. CDR1 is KGHSH and CDR2 is LQKENI in the germline V gene. CDR3 residues: CASSPQGQMDSPLHF. In DNA, the CDR3 is TGTGCCAGCTCACCACAGGGGCAAATGGATTCACCCCTCCACTTT.

The CDR3 spells CASSLGGTLGTQYF. CDR3 nucleotides: TGTGCCAGCAGTTTAGGTGGGACATTGGGGACCCAGTACTTC. This rearrangement joins TRBV28 to TRBJ2-5; D is perhaps TRBD1 (6 bases). Germline V gene data show CDR1 as MDHEN and CDR2 as SYDVKM. V was clipped by 2 bases and J by 7 bases, with 14 bases between them. The CDR3 is 14 residues long. Full variable domain (remainder filled in from reference TRBV28 and TRBJ2-5): DVKVTQSSRYLVKRTGEKVFLECVQDMDHENMFWYRQDPGLGLRLIYFSYDVKMKEKGDIPEGYSVSREKKERFSLILESASTNQTSMYLCASSLGGTLGTQYFGPGTRLLVL.

The rearrangement joins TRBV5-1 to TRBJ1-6; no clear D. The V gene's germline CDR1 is SGHRS and CDR2 YFSETQ. Trimming shortened V by 0 bases and J by 1 base, and 14 bases separated the two germline ends. The CDR3 is made up of 18 amino acids. CDR3 DNA: TGCGCCAGCAGCTTGGATGGCGTTACCGGGTCCTATAATTCACCCCTCCACTTT. The encoded protein is CASSLDGVTGSYNSPLHF.

The rearrangement uses TRBV6-1 and TRBJ2-3, with D maybe TRBD1 (5 bases). Germline lookup yields CDR1 MNHNS and CDR2 SASEGT. This CDR3 comprises 15 residues. The germline V and J ends were trimmed by 1 base and 1 base, with 9 bases remaining between them. The DNA for the CDR3 is TGTGCCAGCAGTGAAGGGATGGGGCGCACAGATACGCAGTATTTT. Translated, it gives CASSEGMGRTDTQYF.

This clone was recorded at least ten times. J is TRBJ2-7 and V is TRBV11-2, with no clear D. The CDR3 sequence is 14 residues long. Trimming took 2 bases from V and 3 from J, leaving 11 bases between them. Germline-derived CDR1 and CDR2 are SGHAT and FQNNGV. CDR3 protein: CASSLSTQRYEQYV. The CDR3 coding sequence is TGTGCCAGCAGCTTATCGACTCAACGCTACGAGCAGTACGTC.

This clone occurred once. The chain links TRBV29-1 to TRBJ2-7; tentatively, D is TRBD2 (7 bases). Germline-derived CDR1 and CDR2 are SQVTM and ANQGSEA. The CDR3 runs 14 residues. Trimming took off 7 bases at V and 2 bases at J, with 18 bases between the two ends. This CDR3 reads CSASGGGGTYEQYF. CDR3 bases: TGCAGCGCATCTGGGGGCGGGGGAACCTACGAGCAGTACTTC.

The chain combines TRBV10-2 with TRBJ1-1, with TRBD1 identical over 9 bases. Looked up from germline, CDR1 is WSHSY and CDR2 is SAAADI. The CDR3 is made up of 17 amino acids. Trimming cost V 4 bases and J 4 bases; bases outside gene matches: 13. The CDR3 reads CASSGMGTGRSGTEAFF. CDR3 DNA: TGCGCCAGCAGTGGGATGGGGACAGGGAGGAGTGGCACTGAAGCTTTCTTT.

The V call is TRBV10-1, the J call TRBJ2-4, with TRBD2 identical over 12 bases. V lost 2 bases and J lost 10; bases outside the gene matches: 0. Germline assignment: CDR1 WNHNN and CDR2 SYGVQD (reference sequence). The length of the CDR3 is 13 residues. The CDR3 reads CASSEGLAGIQYF. The CDR3 nucleotides are TGCGCCAGCAGTGAGGGACTAGCGGGAATTCAGTACTTC.